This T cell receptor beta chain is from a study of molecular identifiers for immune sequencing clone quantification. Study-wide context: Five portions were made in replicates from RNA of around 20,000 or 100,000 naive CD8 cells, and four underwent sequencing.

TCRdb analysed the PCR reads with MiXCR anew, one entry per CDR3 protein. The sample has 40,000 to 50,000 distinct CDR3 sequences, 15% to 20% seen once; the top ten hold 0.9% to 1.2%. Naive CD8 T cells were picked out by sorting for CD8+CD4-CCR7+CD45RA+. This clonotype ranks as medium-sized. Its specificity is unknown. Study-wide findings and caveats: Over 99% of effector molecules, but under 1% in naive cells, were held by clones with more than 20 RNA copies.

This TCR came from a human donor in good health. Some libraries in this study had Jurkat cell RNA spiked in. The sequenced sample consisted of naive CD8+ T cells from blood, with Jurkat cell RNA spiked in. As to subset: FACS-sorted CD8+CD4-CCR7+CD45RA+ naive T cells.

CDR3: CSVAPGLAQETQYF. In DNA form, the CDR3 reads TGCAGCGTCGCACCGGGACTAGCTCAAGAGACCCAGTACTTC. The chain combines TRBV29-1 with TRBJ2-5; 9 nucleotides align to TRBD2. Germline V gives CDR1 SQVTM, CDR2 ANQGSEA. The CDR3 has 14 residues. Germline trimming cut 6 bases from V and 2 bases from J; bases unmatched to any gene: 7. Combining the CDR3 with reference TRBV29-1 and TRBJ2-5 gives the whole variable domain SAVISQKPSRDICQRGTSLTIQCQVDSQVTMMFWYRQQPGQSLTLIATANQGSEATYESGFVIDKFPISRPNLTFSTLTVSNMSPEDSSIYLCSVAPGLAQETQYFGPGTRLLVL.